The rows below give T cell receptor beta chains drawn from one sample of a study of blood T cell repertoires in COVID-19. The method was immunoSEQ multiplex PCR; TCRdb's version includes in-frame clones alone and lacks a portion of them. The data hold approximately 83,000 clones, with 88% observed a single time. Input material: peripheral blood. All receptors derive from a man between 65 and 85 years old with acute or convalescent COVID-19. Both conserved end residues are part of each CDR3. Fields, in order: V gene, D gene, clone size, J gene, CDR3 protein, CDR3 DNA. The D gene is left open where the match is weak. The size of a clone is reported for some rows only, either as once, few or many, or as a class for expanded clones.

TRBV5-6	NA	NA	TRBJ2-3	CASSLGYRTTDTQYF	TGTGCCAGCAGCTTGGGATACAGGACCACAGATACGCAGTATTTT
TRBV5-6	NA	few	TRBJ1-5	CASSSENAGINQPQHF	TGTGCCAGCAGCTCTGAGAACGCAGGGATCAACCAGCCCCAGCATTTT
TRBV12-3/TRBV12-4	NA	few	TRBJ1-6	CASSFSDNSPLHF	TGTGCCAGCAGTTTCTCTGATAATTCACCCCTCCACTTT
TRBV7-7	NA	NA	TRBJ2-6	CASSLVQAVSGANVLTF	TGTGCCAGCAGCTTAGTCCAGGCAGTCTCTGGGGCCAACGTCCTGACTTTC
TRBV5-1	TRBD1	once	TRBJ2-1	CASSLTGEPYNEQFF	TGCGCCAGCAGCTTAACAGGGGAGCCCTACAATGAGCAGTTCTTC
TRBV2	NA	NA	TRBJ1-2	CASTRGVIGGYTF	TGTGCCAGCACCCGGGGAGTTATCGGCGGCTACACCTTC
TRBV19	TRBD1	NA	TRBJ2-7	CASSKFGTGGNEQYF	TGTGCCAGTAGTAAATTCGGGACAGGGGGCAATGAGCAGTACTTC
TRBV3-1/TRBV3-2	TRBD1	NA	TRBJ1-1	CASSLAGLRGRTREAFF	TGTGCCAGCAGCCTCGCTGGGCTCAGGGGGCGGACTCGTGAAGCTTTCTTT
TRBV27	NA	NA	TRBJ2-1	CASSFSTSGNEQFF	TGTGCCAGCAGTTTTTCGACTAGTGGCAATGAGCAGTTCTTC
TRBV9	NA	NA	TRBJ1-3	CASSVAQGAGNTIYF	TGTGCCAGCAGCGTAGCCCAAGGGGCTGGAAACACCATATATTTT
TRBV4-1	NA	few	TRBJ2-7	CASSHPRRSYEQYF	TGCGCCAGCAGCCACCCTAGGAGATCGTACGAGCAGTACTTC
TRBV19	NA	few	TRBJ1-4	CASSWRGGEKLFF	TGTGCCAGCTCTTGGAGGGGAGGGGAAAAACTGTTTTTT
TRBV10-3	TRBD1	NA	TRBJ1-1	CAISDRGVGTEAFF	TGTGCCATCAGCGACAGGGGTGTTGGCACTGAAGCTTTCTTT
TRBV4-1	NA	NA	TRBJ2-1	CASSQDSSVYNEQFF	TGCGCCAGCAGCCAAGATTCTAGCGTCTACAATGAGCAGTTCTTC
TRBV11-2	NA	NA	TRBJ2-7	CASSLAAAPAHEQYF	TGTGCCAGCAGCTTAGCAGCGGCCCCAGCCCACGAGCAGTACTTC
TRBV4-3	TRBD2	NA	TRBJ2-1	CASSLLTLAGGFYNEQFF	TGCGCCAGCAGCCTCCTCACGTTAGCGGGAGGTTTCTACAATGAGCAGTTCTTC
TRBV5-1	TRBD1	once	TRBJ2-7	CASSLVPGTGERTYEQYF	TGCGCCAGCAGCTTGGTCCCCGGGACAGGGGAGCGAACCTACGAGCAGTACTTC
TRBV5-5	NA	NA	TRBJ2-2	CASRPDRANTGELFF	TGTGCCAGCAGGCCCGACAGAGCTAACACCGGGGAGCTGTTTTTT
TRBV4-3	NA	NA	TRBJ1-4	CASSQETGQTNEKLFF	TGCGCCAGCAGCCAAGAAACAGGTCAAACTAATGAAAAACTGTTTTTT
TRBV24-1	TRBD1	NA	TRBJ1-5	CATSPTGTANQPQHF	TGTGCCACCAGTCCCACCGGGACAGCAAATCAGCCCCAGCATTTT
TRBV18	NA	NA	TRBJ1-4	CASSPPIGRVANEKLFF	TGTGCCAGCTCACCACCGATAGGGCGGGTAGCTAATGAAAAACTGTTTTTT
TRBV10-3	NA	NA	TRBJ1-5	CAISEAADQPQHF	TGTGCCATCAGTGAAGCTGCGGATCAGCCCCAGCATTTT
TRBV6-5	NA	NA	TRBJ2-2	CASTGTAPNTGELFF	TGTGCCAGCACCGGGACTGCCCCGAACACCGGGGAGCTGTTTTTT
TRBV6-2/TRBV6-3	NA	NA	TRBJ1-5	CASSRQAYSNQPQHF	TGTGCCAGCAGCCGCCAGGCTTATAGCAATCAGCCCCAGCATTTT